The clone carrying this T cell receptor (beta chain) showed up many times. Its target is unknown. A second PCR of 7 to 11 cycles used a sample-barcoded 5' primer and a J-beta primer mix. A template-switch adaptor that had 12 random nucleotides put a tag on each cDNA molecule. TCRdb used MiXCR to reprocess the 5' RACE reads, holding one entry per CDR3 protein. The sample comprises about 700,000 distinct CDR3 sequences, approximately 31% of which are singletons, and over 15% rests with the top ten. V lost 3 bases, J lost 0 bases, and 13 bases lay in between. This CDR3 is built from 16 residues. CDR1 is SGHRS and CDR2 is YFSETQ in the germline V gene. The sample originates from a study of blood T cells in healthy people across ages. Study-wide points: Since the PBMCs were unsorted, naive and antigen-experienced cells could not be conclusively compared.

Caucasian, healthy and from Russia, the donors were aged between roughly 6 and 95. The chain is built from TRBV5-1 and TRBJ2-1; D ambiguous. The TCR sequence derives from a woman of 80 years or more in good health. Sequenced material: blood. The CDR3 DNA reads as TGCGCCAGCAGCTCCAGAGGTGTAAGCTCCTACAATGAGCAGTTCTTC. Amino acid sequence: CASSSRGVSSYNEQFF.